This TCR beta chain was documented in a study of T cell responses to AZD1222 COVID-19 vaccine. On the study more broadly: Second-dose intervals of approximately 4 or approximately 12 weeks were pooled.

Concerning this clone itself: The antigen is unknown.

Assay used: immunoSEQ multiplex PCR; TCRdb lists only in-frame clones, some missing. In the table there are about 97,000 clones, more than 85% of which are singletons. The germline gives CDR1 SGHRS, CDR2 YFSETQ. The V segment lost 4 bases and the J segment 1 base; nucleotides outside the gene matches: 5. This CDR3 is built from 15 residues. Regarding the study as a whole: White British donors predominated, females outnumbered males, and clonal diversity was possibly underestimated.

The specimen was peripheral blood, collected on day 0 of AZD1222 vaccination. This receptor was obtained from an adult in good health. This sequence joins TRBV5-1 and TRBJ1-3; 7 bases map to TRBD1. CDR3 coding DNA: TGCGCCAGCAGCCCTACAGGGGTGTCTGGAAACACCATATATTTT. This codes for CASSPTGVSGNTIYF.